These 4 T cell receptor beta chains were all obtained from the same sample, sequenced in a study of T-cell memory formation after mild COVID-19. Via MiXCR, TCRdb re-called the 5' RACE reads, giving one row per CDR3 protein. The table has over 120,000 distinct CDR3 sequences, 6% to 7% seen once. Sequencing input: PBMCs or a T cell subset sorted from them (not recorded which). The receptors were sampled from an adult woman who had mild COVID-19 (a few samples of this study predate the infection). Cell type and time point are not known.

This clonotype was counted at least ten times. This chain connects TRBV24-1 to TRBJ2-3; 10 positions match TRBD2. CDR3 size: 15 residues. Germline trimming cut 3 bases from V and 6 bases from J; bases unmatched to any gene: 5. Germline values: CDR1 KGHDR, CDR2 SFDVKD. The CDR3 sequence is CATSDPSGSVDTQYF. In DNA form, the CDR3 reads TGTGCCACCAGTGATCCTAGCGGGAGCGTGGATACGCAGTATTTT.

This clonotype was detected many times. The chain employs TRBV5-1 and TRBJ2-1, with TRBD2 identical over 7 bases. The CDR3 runs to 15 residues. Germline V CDR1 and CDR2: SGHRS, YFSETQ. Germline trimming cut 1 base from V and 6 bases from J; bases unmatched to any gene: 7. The CDR3 region is CASSLRASGPNEQFF. CDR3 sequence (DNA): TGCGCCAGCAGCTTGCGGGCTAGCGGTCCCAATGAGCAGTTCTTC. The full variable domain, its missing parts supplied by reference TRBV5-1 and TRBJ2-1, is KAGVTQTPRYLIKTRGQQVTLSCSPISGHRSVSWYQQTPGQGLQFLFEYFSETQRNKGNFPGRFSGRQFSNSRSEMNVSTLELGDSALYLCASSLRASGPNEQFFGPGTRLTVL.

This clonotype was observed a few times. This chain uses TRBV27 with TRBJ2-3; 7 nucleotides align to TRBD2. The CDR3 contains 17 residues. Unmatched junction bases numbered 12, after V lost 0 bases and J lost 6 bases. The germline V gene has CDR1 MNHEY and CDR2 SMNVEV (reference sequence). CDR3 nucleotides: TGTGCCAGCAGTTTATCCGTGACTAGCCCCGGGGGGGATACGCAGTATTTT. It is translated as CASSLSVTSPGGDTQYF.

This clonotype occurred a few times. This chain uses TRBV10-2 with TRBJ1-2; D remains ambiguous. This CDR3 has 14 amino acids. Germline lookup yields CDR1 WSHSY and CDR2 SAAADI. V was shortened by 0 bases and J by 4 bases, with 9 bases between the two germline ends. CDR3 nucleotides: TGCGCCAGCAGTGAGTCATCACGGATCTATGGCTACACCTTC. Translating it yields CASSESSRIYGYTF.